This T cell receptor beta chain appears in the sequencing data of a study of blood T cell repertoires in COVID-19. The table came from immunoSEQ multiplex PCR; TCRdb's copy has only in-frame clones and leaves some out. Of about 270,000 clones listed, around 88% were seen once; the top ten hold around 1.2%. CDR1 and CDR2 (germline): SGHNT, YYREEE (reference sequence). V shed 0 bases and J 4 bases; nucleotides not matched to a gene: 4. This CDR3 is built from 16 residues. The gene calls are TRBV5-4 and TRBJ2-3; 11 bases are shared with TRBD2. Sequenced material: PBMCs or T cells enriched from blood (not recorded which). This sequence was found in a woman in her 40s with acute COVID-19. This chain's CDR3 is CASSLELAGESDTQYF. The CDR3 DNA reads TGTGCCAGCAGCTTGGAACTAGCGGGAGAGTCAGATACGCAGTATTTT.